Below are 15 T cell receptor beta chains sequenced from a single sample in a study of post-analysis software for immune sequencing data (dated by TCRdb to about 2015). General findings and caveats noted by the study authors: A handful of TRBV segments, including TRBV5-6, TRBV5-1 and TRBV20-1, were significantly more frequent in patients than controls.

The library relied on PCR. The run used an Illumina HiSeq 2500. To reduce PCR and sequencing biases, unique molecular identifiers were incorporated into the TCR beta cDNA libraries. The public reads were reprocessed in TCRdb via fastp at Q25 and MiXCR, keeping in-frame beta chains. Each entry merges the rows of one CDR3 protein and shows their most common DNA and genes. This sample comprises around 400,000 distinct CDR3 sequences, less than 40% of them detected only once. Roughly 13% of the sample is taken by the ten largest. These receptors' antigens are unknown. Sequenced sample: blood. All receptors come from a girl aged 5 to 17 with multiple sclerosis.

The J gene is TRBJ2-5, the V gene TRBV5-5; D is unresolved. The CDR3 contains 15 residues. With 1 base removed from V and 5 bases from J, the gap between germline ends came to 15 bases. Germline assignment: CDR1 SGHKS and CDR2 YYEKEE (reference sequence). The CDR3 is CASSLSGPMGETQYF. In DNA form, the CDR3 reads TGTGCCAGCAGCTTGTCTGGCCCGATGGGGGAGACCCAGTACTTC.

This rearrangement joins TRBV7-8 to TRBJ1-4; D unresolved. Germline V gene data show CDR1 as SGHVS and CDR2 as FQNEAQ. This CDR3 spans 16 amino acids. V was trimmed by 0 bases and J by 7 bases, leaving 15 bases between them. The CDR3 DNA follows: TGTGCCAGCAGCTTAGCATATGGGGTCATAGGTGAAAAACTGTTTTTT. Encoded protein: CASSLAYGVIGEKLFF.

V and J are TRBV7-9 and TRBJ2-5; TRBD1 aligns across 8 bases. Judging by the DNA end, TRBJ2-7 fits better; the J call may be wrong. Germline CDR1 SEHNR, CDR2 FQNEAQ (reference sequence). This CDR3 is built from 14 residues. CDR3 in DNA: TGTGCCAGCAGCTCCTGGACAGGGTGGAACGAGCAGTACTTC. Translated: CASSSWTGWNEQYF.

This chain joins TRBV3-1 and TRBJ2-4; tentative D call: TRBD2 (6 bases). The CDR3 runs to 16 residues. Germline lookup yields CDR1 LGHDT and CDR2 YNNKEL (reference sequence). Trimming took 0 bases from V and 13 from J, leaving 22 bases between them. This CDR3 reads CASSQEPPRLAREQYF. The CDR3 nucleotides are TGTGCCAGCAGCCAAGAACCCCCAAGGCTAGCGCGAGAGCAGTACTTC.

As concerns this clonotype: Compared with germline, one end of the junction differs, possibly owing to a read error. The rearrangement joins TRBV20-1 to TRBJ2-1; D is uncertain. The CDR3 consists of 13 residues. In germline, CDR1 is DFQATT, CDR2 SNEGSKA (reference sequence). CDR3 nucleotides: TGCAGTGATAGAGATGGACGGTGGAATGAGCAGTTCTTC. This translates into CSDRDGRWNEQFF.

This clonotype was seen a handful of times. The chain joins TRBV29-1 to TRBJ2-1; 7 nucleotides match TRBD2. The CDR3 length is 14 residues. Unmatched junction bases numbered 6, after V lost 6 bases and J lost 1 base. CDR1 and CDR2 (germline): SQVTM, ANQGSEA. Here the CDR3 DNA reads TGCAGCGTCCCCGGACTAGATTCCTACAATGAGCAGTTCTTC. This codes for CSVPGLDSYNEQFF.

Only a few counts were recorded for this clonotype. The chain uses TRBV18 and TRBJ2-7; D possibly corresponds to TRBD2 (6 bases). Trimming stripped 3 bases from V and 5 bases from J, with 11 bases between. CDR3 length: 13 amino acids. Germline V gives CDR1 KGHSH, CDR2 LQKENI. CDR3 region: CASSPGLGDEQYF. The CDR3 nucleotides are TGTGCCAGCTCACCGGGACTTGGCGACGAGCAGTACTTC.

The chain combines TRBV28 with TRBJ2-6; 7 bases fit TRBD1. Per the germline V gene, CDR1 is MDHEN and CDR2 is SYDVKM. CDR3 size: 16 residues. Unmatched junction bases numbered 6, after V lost 6 bases and J lost 1 base. DNA for the CDR3: TGTGCCAGCAGGAGGGACAGTCAATCTGGGGCCAACGTCCTGACTTTC. Its protein is CASRRDSQSGANVLTF.

The V gene is TRBV5-1, the J gene TRBJ1-5, with D possibly TRBD1 on 5 matching bases. V lost 0 bases, J lost 6 bases, and 19 bases lay in between. The CDR3 length is 17 residues. Germline CDR1 SGHRS, CDR2 YFSETQ. CDR3 DNA: TGCGCCAGCAGCTTGGCGGGGCATGGGACGGCCGGTCAGCCCCAGCATTTT. This codes for CASSLAGHGTAGQPQHF.

This rearrangement joins TRBV12-3 or TRBV12-4 to TRBJ2-3; TRBD1 matches 10 bases. Trimming cost V 5 bases and J 3 bases; bases outside gene matches: 5. This CDR3 has 15 amino acids. CDR3 amino acids: CASSAWGQGTDTQYF. The DNA of the CDR3 is TGTGCCAGCAGTGCCTGGGGACAGGGGACAGATACGCAGTATTTT.

Only a few counts were recorded for this clonotype. J is TRBJ1-2 and V is TRBV10-1; no reliable D call. The CDR3 is made up of 13 amino acids. Germline values: CDR1 WNHNN, CDR2 SYGVQD (reference sequence). V was shortened by 4 bases and J by 3 bases, with 9 bases between the two germline ends. CDR3 coding DNA: TGCGCCAGCAGTGCAGGCACCCACTATGGCTACACCTTC. Translation gives CASSAGTHYGYTF.

This clonotype was observed a handful of times. V is TRBV11-2 and J is TRBJ2-3; 7 bases align to TRBD2. Germline CDR1 SGHAT, CDR2 FQNNGV. Trimming at V came to 0 bases and at J to 1 base, leaving 4 bases not matched to a gene. CDR3 length: 16 amino acids. The CDR3 reads CASSLEAGVRTDTQYF. CDR3 sequence (DNA): TGTGCCAGCAGCTTAGAGGCGGGAGTTCGCACAGATACGCAGTATTTT.

The chain couples TRBV20-1 to TRBJ1-4, with D perhaps matching TRBD1 (6 bases). V was pared by 3 bases and J by 11 bases, with 16 bases between. This CDR3 has 13 amino acids. Germline values: CDR1 DFQATT, CDR2 SNEGSKA (reference sequence). The CDR3 loop reads CSARSSGEDKLFF. The DNA for the CDR3 is TGCAGTGCTAGGTCGTCAGGGGAGGATAAACTGTTTTTT.

This clonotype has more than one count but fewer than ten. The chain carries TRBV27 and TRBJ1-1, with 9 bases aligning to TRBD1. Trimming cost V 3 bases and J 7 bases; bases outside gene matches: 12. The CDR3 has 16 residues. Germline V gene lookup returns CDR1 MNHEY and CDR2 SMNVEV (reference sequence). In nucleotides, the CDR3 is TGTGCCAGCAGTTTTCTTAGGACAGGGGCCACGATTGAAGCTTTCTTT. It specifies CASSFLRTGATIEAFF.

The CDR3 coding sequence is TGTGCCAGCAGTTTATATGGGACAAGGGGGTACAATGAGCAGTTCTTC. The encoded protein is CASSLYGTRGYNEQFF. The J gene is TRBJ2-1, the V gene TRBV27, with a weak D call TRBD1 (6 bases). The CDR3 has 16 residues. Germline-derived CDR1 and CDR2 are MNHEY and SMNVEV (reference sequence). The germline V and J ends were trimmed by 1 base and 4 bases, with 14 bases remaining between them.